This TCR beta chain was captured by sequencing in a study of radiation and T cells in renal cell carcinoma. About this clone: Its antigen is as yet unknown.

The time point denotes: blood 2 weeks post-SBRT. Treatment defined: 15 Gy SBRT to primary tumor, nephrectomy 4 weeks later. After SBRT, blood was collected at 2 and 4 weeks, plus baseline. The study, taken as a whole, reports: Baseline intratumoral clonotype presence is unknown without pretreatment biopsies.

Germline V CDR1 and CDR2: MDHEN, SYDVKM. The CDR3 sequence is 13 residues long. The ends were cut back, 6 bases at V and 7 bases at J, with 13 bases in the middle. The protocol was immunoSEQ multiplex PCR, while the TCRdb copy is restricted to in-frame clones and leaves out a portion. The table lists fewer than 90,000 clones, 80% to 90% of them singletons. The chain uses TRBV28 and TRBJ1-5, with D hard to call. This TCR was sampled from a woman aged 45-60 years with renal cell carcinoma. The sequencing here drew on blood, taken from a patient whose treatment included radiotherapy and nephrectomy. The CDR3 loop is CASRRTLGQPQHF. The CDR3 region has the DNA TGTGCCAGCAGAAGGACCCTGGGGCAGCCCCAGCATTTT.